Listed below are T cell receptor beta chains from one sample, sequenced in a study of neurological immune-mediated disorders. TCRdb passed the 5' RACE reads through MiXCR, listing each CDR3 protein once. Of approximately 37,000 distinct CDR3 sequences listed, more than 3% are singletons. The sample comprised PBMCs. These receptors were obtained from an older woman with multiple sclerosis. Each CDR3 is given with its conserved first and last residue. A D gene is named only where the DNA matches it firmly. The listing skips clone size in some rows; elsewhere it reads once, few, many or a size class.

d_gene | abundance | j_gene | v_gene | CDR3nt | CDR3aa
- | many | TRBJ2-3 | TRBV5-1 | TGCGCCAGCAGCTTGGTGGATACGCAGTATTTT | CASSLVDTQYF
- | - | TRBJ2-1 | TRBV20-1 | TGCAGTGCGCCGAAACCGGGCCGCAATGAGCAGTTCTTC | CSAPKPGRNEQFF
- | many | TRBJ2-6 | TRBV28 | TGTGCCAGCAGTAGGGGCGCCTCTGGGGCCAACGTCCTGACTTTC | CASSRGASGANVLTF
- | many | TRBJ2-3 | TRBV5-5 | TGTGCCAGCAGCTTCGATGTAGATACGCAGTATTTT | CASSFDVDTQYF
TRBD1 | many | TRBJ2-7 | TRBV11-2 | TGTGCCAGCAGCTTCCCGGGACAGGGTAACGAGCAGTACTTC | CASSFPGQGNEQYF
TRBD1 | many | TRBJ2-7 | TRBV7-2 | TGTGCCAGCAGCTTCTCAGGGGGCGCGGACGAGCAGTACTTC | CASSFSGGADEQYF
- | many | TRBJ2-7 | TRBV5-1 | TGCGCCAGCAGCTTGGAGTCGGACGTCTCTGTCGAGCAGTACTTC | CASSLESDVSVEQYF
- | many | TRBJ2-1 | TRBV5-1 | TGCGCCAGCAGCTTGAGGGGTTTCGGAGCCTACAATGAGCAGTTCTTC | CASSLRGFGAYNEQFF
TRBD1 | many | TRBJ2-7 | TRBV20-1 | TGCAGTGCTAGACCTGGGACAGTCTACGAGCAGTACTTC | CSARPGTVYEQYF
TRBD2 | many | TRBJ2-1 | TRBV6-2/TRBV6-3 | TGTGCCAGCAGTTACTCGAGAAGCGGGGAGCCCCTGCGGGGGCAGTTCTTC | CASSYSRSGEPLRGQFF
- | - | TRBJ1-2 | TRBV5-1 | TGCGCCAGCAGCTTGCCGGGGGAGTTGGCTGGCTACACCTTC | CASSLPGELAGYTF
- | many | TRBJ1-1 | TRBV20-1 | TGCAGTGCTCCGCAACAGGGTTGGACTGAAGCTTTCTTT | CSAPQQGWTEAFF
- | many | TRBJ1-1 | TRBV12-3/TRBV12-4 | TGTGCCAGCAGTTTATGGTCAGACGTGAACACTGAAGCTTTCTTT | CASSLWSDVNTEAFF
- | many | TRBJ1-5 | TRBV19 | TGTGCCAGTAGCGGGGGTAGCGATAGCAATCAGCCCCAGCATTTT | CASSGGSDSNQPQHF
- | many | TRBJ2-3 | TRBV7-2 | TGTGCCAGCAGCTTAGGCAGGGGCCCCACAGATACGCAGTATTTT | CASSLGRGPTDTQYF
- | many | TRBJ2-3 | TRBV7-8 | TGTGCCAGCAGCTTCTTCGGCAGGGAGGCAGATACGCAGTATTTT | CASSFFGREADTQYF
TRBD1 | many | TRBJ2-7 | TRBV20-1 | TGCAGTGCTAGAGGGGACAGGGGCTACGAGCAGTACTTC | CSARGDRGYEQYF
- | many | TRBJ1-5 | TRBV20-1 | TGCAGTGCTAGAATAGGAGAGGCAAATCAGCCCCAGCATTTT | CSARIGEANQPQHF
TRBD1 | - | TRBJ2-7 | TRBV5-1 | TGCGCCAGCAGCTGGGGACAGGGCGCCTACGAGCAGTACTTC | CASSWGQGAYEQYF
TRBD1 | many | TRBJ1-6 | TRBV5-1 | TGCGCCAGCAGCCCCATGACAGGGGGCAATTCACCCCTCCACTTT | CASSPMTGGNSPLHF
TRBD1 | many | TRBJ1-2 | TRBV5-1 | TGCGCCAGCAGCTTGGCCAGGGGGCGCGAAGATGGCTACACCTTC | CASSLARGREDGYTF
- | many | TRBJ1-6 | TRBV7-8 | TGTGCCAGCACCCCGGGAGGGGCGGGTAATTCACCCCTCCACTTT | CASTPGGAGNSPLHF
- | many | TRBJ2-7 | TRBV20-1 | TGCAGTGCTAACGGGGACGGGACCTACGAGCAGTACTTC | CSANGDGTYEQYF
- | many | TRBJ1-5 | TRBV12-3/TRBV12-4 | TGTGCCAGCAGTTTAATGGGGCAGCCCCAGCATTTT | CASSLMGQPQHF
TRBD1 | few | TRBJ1-2 | TRBV7-9 | TGTGACAGCAGCACGACAGGGGATGGCTACACCTTC | CDSSTTGDGYTF
- | many | TRBJ1-2 | TRBV6-5 | TGTGCCAGCAGTTCCGCCGGGACCGCAAAGGGAGGCTACACCTTC | CASSSAGTAKGGYTF
TRBD1 | few | TRBJ2-7 | TRBV6-2/TRBV6-3 | TGTGCCAGCAGTTTACACCGGGACAGGGGAACCTACGAGCAGTACTTC | CASSLHRDRGTYEQYF
- | many | TRBJ2-7 | TRBV30 | TGTGCCTGGAAGCCGGGACACTTACCCACCTACGAGCAGTACTTC | CAWKPGHLPTYEQYF
- | many | TRBJ2-2 | TRBV7-9 | TGTGCCAGCAGCTCGGACTCAGATTACACCGGGGAGCTGTTTTTT | CASSSDSDYTGELFF
TRBD2 | many | TRBJ2-3 | TRBV20-1 | TGCAGTGCAGGAGGGGCGGGGGGGCCGTGGAGCACAGATACGCAGTATTTT | CSAGGAGGPWSTDTQYF
TRBD2 | many | TRBJ2-3 | TRBV29-1 | TGCAGCGTAATAACTAGCGGAGCTAGCACAGATACGCAGTATTTT | CSVITSGASTDTQYF
TRBD2 | many | TRBJ2-2 | TRBV20-1 | TGCAGTGCTAGTTTAGCGGGGGGGCCGAGCACCGGGGAGCTGTTTTTT | CSASLAGGPSTGELFF
TRBD2 | many | TRBJ2-7 | TRBV5-5 | TGTGCCAGCAGCTTGATGGGGGGGGTATACGAGCAGTACTTC | CASSLMGGVYEQYF
- | many | TRBJ1-1 | TRBV7-6 | TGTGCCAGCAGCTTAGCTGGGGGAATAGGTGAAGCTTTCTTT | CASSLAGGIGEAFF
- | few | TRBJ1-4 | TRBV10-3 | TGTGCCATCAGTGAGGATCAAGTAGGGAAACTGTTTTTT | CAISEDQVGKLFF
- | many | TRBJ2-7 | TRBV6-6 | TGTGCCAGCAGTTTCGACACGGGGGAGGAGTACTTC | CASSFDTGEEYF
TRBD1 | many | TRBJ1-6 | TRBV7-2 | TGTGCCAGCAGCCCGGGACAGGGGAGATCACCCCTCCACTTT | CASSPGQGRSPLHF
- | few | TRBJ1-3 | TRBV18 | TGTGCCAGCTCACCATGGGAAGGGGAAAACACCATATATTTT | CASSPWEGENTIYF
TRBD1 | many | TRBJ2-5 | TRBV9 | TGTGCCAGCAGCGTAGCACAGGGGGCCGGGGAGACCCAGTACTTC | CASSVAQGAGETQYF
TRBD2 | many | TRBJ2-2 | TRBV3-1 | TGTGCCAGCAGCCGGAAGGGACTATCCACCGGGGAGCTGTTTTTT | CASSRKGLSTGELFF
- | many | TRBJ2-6 | TRBV5-1 | TGCGCCAGCAACCTCGGACCAGAAAGGACCGACTCTGGGGCCAACGTCCTGACTTTC | CASNLGPERTDSGANVLTF
- | many | TRBJ1-1 | TRBV3-1 | TGTGCCAGCAGCCGAAATTCCGGGACAAAGACTGAAGCTTTCTTT | CASSRNSGTKTEAFF
- | many | TRBJ2-7 | TRBV7-9 | TGTGCCAGCAGCAAACAGGGTTCATTCTCCTACGAGCAGTACTTC | CASSKQGSFSYEQYF
- | many | TRBJ2-7 | TRBV10-3 | TGTGCCATCAGCGCCTCCACCTACGAGCAGTACTTC | CAISASTYEQYF
TRBD1 | many | TRBJ1-1 | TRBV5-5 | TGTGCCAGCAGCCCCCAAGACAGGGGGCTCACTGAAGCTTTCTTT | CASSPQDRGLTEAFF
TRBD2 | many | TRBJ2-4 | TRBV5-6 | TGTGCCAGCAGTTTACCTAGCGGGGGGTCGAACATTCAGTACTTC | CASSLPSGGSNIQYF
- | many | TRBJ2-7 | TRBV28 | TGTGCCAGCAGTTTTCCGCGGGACAGCTACGAGCAGTACTTC | CASSFPRDSYEQYF
- | many | TRBJ1-4 | TRBV18 | TGTGCCAGCTCACCACAAACTGGGGCTAATGAAAAACTGTTTTTT | CASSPQTGANEKLFF
TRBD1 | many | TRBJ2-1 | TRBV4-2 | TGTGCCAGCAGCCAAGATAGGACAGGGGGCTACAATGAGCAGTTCTTC | CASSQDRTGGYNEQFF
- | many | TRBJ1-1 | TRBV5-1 | TGCGCCAGCAGCTTGCTCGAGAACACTGAAGCTTTCTTT | CASSLLENTEAFF
TRBD1 | many | TRBJ2-7 | TRBV28 | TGTGCCGGCGGGACAGGGCGGACCTACGAGCAGTACTTC | CAGGTGRTYEQYF
TRBD1 | many | TRBJ1-4 | TRBV3-1 | TGTGCCAGCAGCGACAGGGACGAAAAACTGTTTTTT | CASSDRDEKLFF
TRBD1 | many | TRBJ2-3 | TRBV20-1 | TGCAGTGCTAGCGTATTCGGGACAGAAGATACGCAGTATTTT | CSASVFGTEDTQYF
TRBD2 | many | TRBJ2-1 | TRBV10-2 | TGCGCCAGCAGGTTGAGACTAGCGGGGGAGATCGCCAATGAGCAGTTCTTC | CASRLRLAGEIANEQFF
- | many | TRBJ2-3 | TRBV3-1 | TGTGCCAGCAGCCATGGCGGGGCTAGCACAGATACGCAGTATTTT | CASSHGGASTDTQYF
TRBD2 | many | TRBJ2-3 | TRBV20-1 | TGCAGTGCTAGAGCTTGGGGACTAGCGGGGGGGCAGGGCACAGATACGCAGTATTTT | CSARAWGLAGGQGTDTQYF
- | many | TRBJ1-2 | TRBV12-3/TRBV12-4 | TGTGCCAGCAAGACCGAAGGGGGTGGCCCTAAGGGCTACACCTTC | CASKTEGGGPKGYTF
- | many | TRBJ2-7 | TRBV21-1 | TGTGCCAGCAGCAAGTGGGGGAGTCGGGAGCAGTACTTC | CASSKWGSREQYF